This is a list of T cell receptor beta chains from one sample in a study of CD8+ T cells in alopecia areata. The method was immunoSEQ multiplex PCR; TCRdb's version includes in-frame clones alone and lacks a portion of them. The table lists approximately 140,000 clones, roughly four fifths of them singletons, with approximately 25% in the top ten. The sequences come from CD8+ T cells sorted from blood, collected at week 4, from a patient treated with tofacitinib. The receptors come from a human donor with alopecia areata. The CDR3 runs from the conserved cysteine through the conserved F or W. D genes are given only for firm matches. Clone size is given for some rows only: seen once, a few or many times, or a class if the clone is expanded.

d_call clone_size j_call v_call cdr3_nt cdr3_aa
TRBD2 . TRBJ2-4 TRBV4-3 TGCGCCAGCAGCCCCACTGGACTAGCGGGGGGAAAAAACATTCAGTACTTC CASSPTGLAGGKNIQYF
TRBD2 . TRBJ2-5 TRBV12-5 TGTGCTAGTGGTTTCCTCCTTAGCGGGGGGGCCGGTGGAGTGAAAGAGACCCAGTACTTC CASGFLLSGGAGGVKETQYF
. once TRBJ2-2 TRBV7-9 TGTGCCAGCAGCTTAACCAGGCCGGGCGCCGGGGAGCTGTTTTTT CASSLTRPGAGELFF
. . TRBJ1-2 TRBV5-1 TGCGCCAGCAGCGTCAACGGGGCTTACTATGGCTACACCTTC CASSVNGAYYGYTF
. . TRBJ2-1 TRBV9 TGTGCCAGCAGCGCACAGGGAGGCTCGAGTGAGCAGTTCTTC CASSAQGGSSEQFF
TRBD2 few TRBJ2-7 TRBV29-1 TGCAGCGTTTCCGGGGGGGACTCCTACGAGCAGTACTTC CSVSGGDSYEQYF
TRBD1 . TRBJ2-1 TRBV29-1 TGCAGCGTACCGGGACAGGGCTTCAATGAGCAGTTCTTC CSVPGQGFNEQFF
. . TRBJ2-3 TRBV5-4 TGTGCCAGCAGCTTGTGGGGGGCGTCGAGCACAGATACGCAGTATTTT CASSLWGASSTDTQYF
. . TRBJ2-3 TRBV7-9 TGTGCCAGCAGCTTAGCGCAGGGTCGTCAAGATACGCAGTATTTT CASSLAQGRQDTQYF
TRBD1 . TRBJ1-1 TRBV5-1 TGCGCCAGCAGCTTGACCTACAGGGGAATGAACACTGAAGCTTTCTTT CASSLTYRGMNTEAFF
. . TRBJ1-1 TRBV5-1 TGCCCATCGAGGTCGGGAGTCTATGAAGCTTTCTTT CPSRSGVYEAFF
. . TRBJ2-1 TRBV4-3 TGCGCCAGCAGCCAAGATGCAGCGGATGTTTACAGTGAGCAGTTCTTC CASSQDAADVYSEQFF
TRBD2 . TRBJ2-3 TRBV7-6 TGTGCCAGCAGCTTATATCGGAGCGGGGTGGGGGATACGCAGTATTTT CASSLYRSGVGDTQYF
. . TRBJ2-7 TRBV4-1 TGCGCCAGCAGCCAGGGAAACTACGAGCAGTACTTC CASSQGNYEQYF
. . TRBJ2-4 TRBV27 TGTGCCAGCAGTCTCTCGAGACTAAACATTCAGTACTTC CASSLSRLNIQYF
. . TRBJ1-2 TRBV29-1 TGCAGCGTTGACACAGGTGCGGGGTATGGCTACACCTTC CSVDTGAGYGYTF
TRBD1 . TRBJ2-7 TRBV7-2 TGTGCCAGCAGCCCTTGGTCCGCGAACAGGGGGCGTCCTTACGAGCAGTACTTC CASSPWSANRGRPYEQYF
TRBD2 . TRBJ2-1 TRBV4-1 TGCGCCAGCAGCAAGACTAGCGGGGCCCTTGAGCAGTTCTTC CASSKTSGALEQFF
. . TRBJ2-2 TRBV5-1 TGCGCCAGCAGCTTCAACACCGGGGAGCTGTTTTTT CASSFNTGELFF
. few TRBJ1-1 TRBV6-5 TGTGCCAGCAGTTACGGTGGCACTGAAGCTTTCTTT CASSYGGTEAFF
TRBD1 . TRBJ2-5 TRBV2 TGTGCCAGCACCGACAGGGGGCGGCCTCAAGAGACCCAGTACTTC CASTDRGRPQETQYF
. . TRBJ2-2 TRBV30 TGTGCCTGGAGTGTCCCTAACGCCGGGGAGCTGTTTTTT CAWSVPNAGELFF
TRBD1 once TRBJ2-3 TRBV2 TGTGCCAGCTGCTGGACAGGGGGAACAGATACGCAGTATTTT CASCWTGGTDTQYF
TRBD2 . TRBJ2-7 TRBV5-1 TGCGCCAGCAGCTTACCAACGGTTAGCGGGGCCACCTACGAGCAGTACTTC CASSLPTVSGATYEQYF
. . TRBJ2-1 TRBV29-1 TGCAGCGTTGAAGAGGAGGGGCGGAACAATGAGCAGTTCTTC CSVEEEGRNNEQFF
TRBD1 . TRBJ2-5 TRBV7-6 TGTGCCAGCAGCCCTGGACAGGGTCAAGAGACCCAGTACTTC CASSPGQGQETQYF
. once TRBJ2-3 TRBV6-5 TGTGCCAGCAGGCTCGGGGAGCATACGCAGTATTTT CASRLGEHTQYF
TRBD1 . TRBJ2-7 TRBV27 TGTGCCAGCCGACAGGGCTACGAGCAGTACTTC CASRQGYEQYF
. once TRBJ2-3 TRBV5-4 TGTGCCAGCAGCGAAGGAGATAGTGCAGATACGCAGTATTTT CASSEGDSADTQYF
TRBD1 . TRBJ1-6 TRBV27 TGTGCCAGCAGTTCGCGACAGGGAGGGAGCTCCTATAATTCACCCCTCCACTTT CASSSRQGGSSYNSPLHF
. few TRBJ2-1 TRBV4-3 TGCGCCAGCAGCCAAGAGATAGCCTACAATGAGCAGTTCTTC CASSQEIAYNEQFF
TRBD2 . TRBJ2-5 TRBV5-1 TGCGCCAGCTGCCTCCTCGGACTAGCGGAACAAGAGACCCAGTACTTC CASCLLGLAEQETQYF
TRBD1 . TRBJ1-5 TRBV12-5 TGTGCTAGTGGTTCAGCAGGGACAGGGGGCAATCAGCCCCAGCATTTT CASGSAGTGGNQPQHF
. . TRBJ1-4 TRBV27 TGTGCCAGCAGTTTCCAAGGACCCCTTATGGCCCCTGAAAAACTGTTTTTT CASSFQGPLMAPEKLFF
. few TRBJ2-5 TRBV5-1 TGCGCCAGCAGCTTGGACGCGGCGGGGGCCGGACGGGAGACCCAGTACTTC CASSLDAAGAGRETQYF
TRBD1 . TRBJ2-5 TRBV7-2 TGTGCCAGCAGCTTAGTACAGACAGGGCGAGAGACCCAGTACTTC CASSLVQTGRETQYF
TRBD2 . TRBJ2-1 TRBV13 TGTGCCAGCAGCCACGTAGCGGGGGCTCCCTCGGAGCAGTTCTTC CASSHVAGAPSEQFF
. . TRBJ2-2 TRBV25-1 TGTGCCAGCAGTGTCAGGGTAGCTAACACCGGGGAGCTGTTTTTT CASSVRVANTGELFF
. . TRBJ2-3 TRBV7-2 TGTGCCAGCAGCTTAGGCCGAACCACAGATACGCAGTATTTT CASSLGRTTDTQYF
. . TRBJ2-3 TRBV9 TGTGCCAGCAGCGCCCTACTCCTCACAGATACGCAGTATTTT CASSALLLTDTQYF
. . TRBJ2-3 TRBV5-6 TGTGCCAGCAGCTTGGCCCAAGGACTGATCACAGATACGCAGTATTTT CASSLAQGLITDTQYF
. . TRBJ2-7 TRBV30 TGTGCCTGGAGTGTAGGCCTGTCCTACGAGCAGTACTTC CAWSVGLSYEQYF
. . TRBJ2-3 TRBV2 TGTGCCAGCAGTGAAAGGGGACGGAGCACAGATACGCAGTATTTT CASSERGRSTDTQYF
TRBD2 once TRBJ2-7 TRBV15 TGTGCCACCAGTCCGGGGCGGGGGTACGAGCAGTACTTC CATSPGRGYEQYF
. . TRBJ2-4 TRBV7-3 TGTGCCAGCAGCTTATCTAGCCGGGACGCCAAAAACATTCAGTACTTC CASSLSSRDAKNIQYF
. . TRBJ2-7 TRBV9 TGTGCCAGCAGCGTAGGTATGTCTCGCTCCTACGAGCAGTACTTC CASSVGMSRSYEQYF
. few TRBJ2-7 TRBV6-6 TGTGCCAGCAGTGGCGGGGCCCTCTACGAGCAGTACTTC CASSGGALYEQYF
. . TRBJ1-1 TRBV29-1 TGCAGCGCCCATGATCCGAACACTGAAGCTTTCTTT CSAHDPNTEAFF
. few TRBJ2-7 TRBV28 TGTGCCAGCAGTTTAGCCCAGGGCCTCAGGAGCTCCTACGAGCAGTACTTC CASSLAQGLRSSYEQYF
. . TRBJ2-5 TRBV9 TGTGCCAGCAGCGTAGAGGCTAGTTCGGAGACCCAGTACTTC CASSVEASSETQYF
TRBD1 . TRBJ1-3 TRBV7-2 TGTGCCAGCAGCTTAGCTTTGACAGGGGGGGCTTCTGGAAACACCATATATTTT CASSLALTGGASGNTIYF
. few TRBJ2-5 TRBV29-1 TGCAGCGTTGAAAGGGACCTAGGGCAGTACTTC CSVERDLGQYF
TRBD1 . TRBJ2-1 TRBV7-8 TGTGCCAGCAGCTCCACTCCGGGACAGGGGGTTAATGAGCAGTTCTTC CASSSTPGQGVNEQFF
. . TRBJ1-4 TRBV19 TGTGCCAGTAGTCCCCGGACAAGGAGCAGGGCTAATGAAAAACTGTTTTTT CASSPRTRSRANEKLFF
. . TRBJ2-2 TRBV27 TGTGCCAGCAGTGTAGGGAACACCGGGGAGCTGTTTTTT CASSVGNTGELFF
. few TRBJ1-5 TRBV6-5 TGTGCCAGCAGCCCTACAGGGAAACAGCCCCAGCATTTT CASSPTGKQPQHF
TRBD2 . TRBJ2-5 TRBV5-4 TGTGCCAGCAGCTTGCGGACTAGAGATACCCAGTACTTC CASSLRTRDTQYF
. . TRBJ1-1 TRBV9 TGTGCCAGCAGCAGACCGGGACAGAACACTGAAGCTTTCTTT CASSRPGQNTEAFF
. . TRBJ2-3 TRBV18 TGTGCCAGCTCACCCGCAGCTAGCACAGATACGCAGTATTTT CASSPAASTDTQYF
. . TRBJ2-7 TRBV7-2 TGTGCCAGCAGCTTAGGGCAGTTCTACGAGCAGTACTTC CASSLGQFYEQYF